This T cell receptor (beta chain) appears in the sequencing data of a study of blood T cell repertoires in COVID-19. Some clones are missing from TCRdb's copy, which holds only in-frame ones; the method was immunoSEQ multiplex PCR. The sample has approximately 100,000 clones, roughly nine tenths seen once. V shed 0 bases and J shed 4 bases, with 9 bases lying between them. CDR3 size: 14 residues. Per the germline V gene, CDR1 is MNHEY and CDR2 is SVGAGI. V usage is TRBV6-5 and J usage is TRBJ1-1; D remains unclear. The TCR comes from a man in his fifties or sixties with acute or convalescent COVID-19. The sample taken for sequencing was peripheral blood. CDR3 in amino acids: CASSYSHEATEAFF. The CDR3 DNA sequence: TGTGCCAGCAGTTACTCCCACGAGGCCACTGAAGCTTTCTTT.